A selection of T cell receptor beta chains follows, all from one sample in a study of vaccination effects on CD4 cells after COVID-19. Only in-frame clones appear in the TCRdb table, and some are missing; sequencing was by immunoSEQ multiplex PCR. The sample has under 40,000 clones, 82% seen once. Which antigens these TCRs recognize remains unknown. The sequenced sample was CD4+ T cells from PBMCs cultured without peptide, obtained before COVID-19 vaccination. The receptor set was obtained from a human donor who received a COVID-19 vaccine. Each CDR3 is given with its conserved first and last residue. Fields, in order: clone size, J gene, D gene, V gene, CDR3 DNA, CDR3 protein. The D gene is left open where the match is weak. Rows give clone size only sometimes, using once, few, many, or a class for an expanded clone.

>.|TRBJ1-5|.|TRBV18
TGTGCCAGCTCACTAGACCAGAATAGCAATCAGCCCCAGCATTTT
CASSLDQNSNQPQHF
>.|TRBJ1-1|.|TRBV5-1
TGCGCCAGCAGCTTGGAGGTCTTCAGGGGATACACTGAAGCTTTCTTT
CASSLEVFRGYTEAFF
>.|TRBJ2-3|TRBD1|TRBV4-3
TGCGCCAGCAGCCAATTCTCAAGGGGGCACATAGATACGCAGTATTTT
CASSQFSRGHIDTQYF
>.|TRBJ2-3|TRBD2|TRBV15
TGTGCCACCAGCAGAGATCGGCCTAGCGGAATTCTCACAGATACGCAGTATTTT
CATSRDRPSGILTDTQYF
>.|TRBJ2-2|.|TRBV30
TGTGCCTCTGAGCCCCAAGGACTTTTGACCGGGGAGCTGTTTTTT
CASEPQGLLTGELFF
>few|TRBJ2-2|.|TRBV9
TGTGCCAGCAGCCCTGGATTAGCGAACACCGGGGAGCTGTTTTTT
CASSPGLANTGELFF
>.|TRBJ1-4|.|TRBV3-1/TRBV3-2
TGTGCCAGCAGCCAAGATCGCAGGTTTAATGAAAAACTGTTTTTT
CASSQDRRFNEKLFF
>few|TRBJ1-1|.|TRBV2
TGTGCCAGCCGATCAGGTGGGGAAGCTTTCTTT
CASRSGGEAFF
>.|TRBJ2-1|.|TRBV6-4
TGTGCCAGCAGTCCTACAACGGGCAATGAGCAGTTCTTC
CASSPTTGNEQFF
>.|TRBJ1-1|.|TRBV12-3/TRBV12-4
TGTGCCAGCAGTTCGCCGTCCGGGGAGGCTTTCTTT
CASSSPSGEAFF
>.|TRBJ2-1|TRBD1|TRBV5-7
TGTGCCAGCAGCCCCCGGGACAGGGCCTACAATGAGCAGTTCTTC
CASSPRDRAYNEQFF
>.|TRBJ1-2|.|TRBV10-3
TGTGCCATCAGTGAGGGCGACTATGGCTACACCTTC
CAISEGDYGYTF
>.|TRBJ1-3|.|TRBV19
TGTGCCAGTACCCGACCAATTACAGGCTCGGGGGGAAACACCATATATTTT
CASTRPITGSGGNTIYF
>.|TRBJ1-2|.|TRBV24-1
TGTGCCACCAGTGATTTGCGGGGGGATGGCTACACCTTC
CATSDLRGDGYTF
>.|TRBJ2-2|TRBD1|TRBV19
TGTGCCAGTAGGACAGGGTGGGCGAGCACCGGGGAGCTGTTTTTT
CASRTGWASTGELFF
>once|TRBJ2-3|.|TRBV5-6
TGTGCCAGCAGGCGTATTAGTTCTTCAGATACGCAGTATTTT
CASRRISSSDTQYF
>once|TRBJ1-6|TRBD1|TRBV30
TGTGCCTGGACCGCGGACAGGTCGTCGTATCGGAATTCACCCCTCCACTTT
CAWTADRSSYRNSPLHF
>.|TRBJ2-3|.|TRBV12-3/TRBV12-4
TGTGCCAGCAGTTTAGGGGCGGGGGCAGCGCAGTATTTT
CASSLGAGAAQYF
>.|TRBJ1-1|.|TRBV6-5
TGTGCCAGCAGCTCAGGGATTTTCAACACTGAAGCTTTCTTT
CASSSGIFNTEAFF
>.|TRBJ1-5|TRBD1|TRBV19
TGTGCCAGTAGGGGACAGGGGACGGTGAGCAATCAGCCCCAGCATTTT
CASRGQGTVSNQPQHF
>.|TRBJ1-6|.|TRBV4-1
TGCGCCAGCAGCCAGGCTCTAGATTCACCCCTCCACTTT
CASSQALDSPLHF
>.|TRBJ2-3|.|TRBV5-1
TGCGCCAGCAGCTTGGCCTTAGATACGCAGTATTTT
CASSLALDTQYF
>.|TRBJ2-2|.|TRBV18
TGTGCCAGCTCACGAAACGGGGCCGGGGAGCTGTTTTTT
CASSRNGAGELFF
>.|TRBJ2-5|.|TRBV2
TGTGCCAGCAGCGCGAGTGAGACCCAGTACTTC
CASSASETQYF
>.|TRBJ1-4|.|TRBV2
TGTGCCAGTGTCCGAACAGGGTTGGCTAATGAAAAACTGTTTTTT
CASVRTGLANEKLFF
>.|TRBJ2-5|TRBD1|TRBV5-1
TGCGCCAGCAGCATCGGACAGGGACAAGAGACCCAGTACTTC
CASSIGQGQETQYF
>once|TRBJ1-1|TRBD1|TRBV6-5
TGTGCCAGCAGTTTCATGGACAGGGGGCTCATTGGTGAAGCTTTCTTT
CASSFMDRGLIGEAFF
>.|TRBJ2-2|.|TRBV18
TGTGCCAGCTCACCAGGGGCTGCGAACACCGGGGAGCTGTTTTTT
CASSPGAANTGELFF
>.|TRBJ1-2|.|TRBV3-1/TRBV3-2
TGTGCCAGCAGCCAGGTTTACGGGGATGGCTACACCTTC
CASSQVYGDGYTF
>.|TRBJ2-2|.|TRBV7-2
TGTGCCAGCAGCTCCAGAGGTGGCGCGAACACCGGGGAGCTGTTTTTT
CASSSRGGANTGELFF
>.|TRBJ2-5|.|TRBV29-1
TGCAGCGTTTGGACAGACCAAGAGACCCAGTACTTC
CSVWTDQETQYF
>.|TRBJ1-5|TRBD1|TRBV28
TGTGCCAGCAGTTTATCCAGGGGGCGGGGGGGCAATCAGCCCCAGCATTTT
CASSLSRGRGGNQPQHF
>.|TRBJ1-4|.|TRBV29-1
TGCAGCGCATCGGGGGATTTGAATGAAAAACTGTTTTTT
CSASGDLNEKLFF
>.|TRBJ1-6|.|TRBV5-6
TGTGCCAGCAGCTTCCCAGGGAGGGGTTCACCCCTCCACTTT
CASSFPGRGSPLHF
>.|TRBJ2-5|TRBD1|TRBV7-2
TGTGCCAGCAGCCCACTTGGGGGGACAGGGGCACTAGAGACCCAGTACTTC
CASSPLGGTGALETQYF
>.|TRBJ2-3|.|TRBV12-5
TGTGCTAGTGGTTTGAACCGGGACGGAAAACCCCCAACTTCCACAGATACGCAGTATTTT
CASGLNRDGKPPTSTDTQYF
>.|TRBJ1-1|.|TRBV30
TGTGCCTGGAGTCCAAGCATTCGTGACACTGAAGCTTTCTTT
CAWSPSIRDTEAFF
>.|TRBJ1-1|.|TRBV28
TGTGCCAGCACACCCCCCAAGGGAAACACTGAAGCTTTCTTT
CASTPPKGNTEAFF
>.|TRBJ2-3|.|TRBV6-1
TGTGCCAGCAGTGAAGCAGTAGCTAGCACAGATACGCAGTATTTT
CASSEAVASTDTQYF
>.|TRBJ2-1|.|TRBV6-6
TGTGCCAGCAGTTCACTAGGAGGCGGGGACGGCAGCGAGCAGTTCTTC
CASSSLGGGDGSEQFF
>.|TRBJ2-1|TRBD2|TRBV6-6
TGTGCCAGCAGGCTAGCGGGGGCAGACAACAATGAGCAGTTCTTC
CASRLAGADNNEQFF
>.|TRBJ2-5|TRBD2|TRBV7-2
TGTGCCAGCAGAGTAGCGGGGGGGCCGAAGACCCAGTACTTC
CASRVAGGPKTQYF
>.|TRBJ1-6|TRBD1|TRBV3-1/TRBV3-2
TGTGCCAGCAGCCAAGACCGGGACAGCTACTCACCCCTCCACTTT
CASSQDRDSYSPLHF
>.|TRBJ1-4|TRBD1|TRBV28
TGTGCCAGCAGTGCGACAGGGGCAAGGAGCGAAAAACTGTTTTTT
CASSATGARSEKLFF
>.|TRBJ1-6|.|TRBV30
TGTGCCTGGAGTCTACGGGACCGCTATAATTCACCCCTCCACTTT
CAWSLRDRYNSPLHF
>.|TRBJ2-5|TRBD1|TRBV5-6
TGTGCCAGCAGCTTGGAGGGACAGGGGGGGAGGGAGACCCAGTACTTC
CASSLEGQGGRETQYF
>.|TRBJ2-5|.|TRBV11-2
TGTGCCAGCAGCTTAGGAACTAGAGAGACCCAGTACTTC
CASSLGTRETQYF
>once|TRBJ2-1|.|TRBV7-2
TGTGCCAGTCCCGAACGACTAGTCGTCCACAATGAGCAGTTCTTC
CASPERLVVHNEQFF
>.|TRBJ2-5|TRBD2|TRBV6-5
TGTGCCAGCAGAGTAGCGGGGGGGCGAGAGACCCAGTACTTC
CASRVAGGRETQYF
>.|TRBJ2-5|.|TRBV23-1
TGCGCCAGCAGCCCTAGAGTGACAGAAGAGACCCAGTACTTC
CASSPRVTEETQYF
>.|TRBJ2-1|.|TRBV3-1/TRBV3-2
TGTGCCAGCAGCCCCAGGGGCTCGGAGGAGAACAATGAGCAGTTCTTC
CASSPRGSEENNEQFF
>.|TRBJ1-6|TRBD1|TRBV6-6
TGTGCCAGCAGTGCCCAGGGACAGGGGAATTCACCCCTCCACTTT
CASSAQGQGNSPLHF
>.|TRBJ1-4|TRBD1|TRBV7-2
TGTGCCAGCAGCAGCCCAAGGGACAGTTTTAATGAAAAACTGTTTTTT
CASSSPRDSFNEKLFF
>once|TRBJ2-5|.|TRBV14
TGTGCCAGCAGCCAAGATAGGCAGACCCAGTACTTC
CASSQDRQTQYF
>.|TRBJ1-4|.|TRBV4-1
TGCGCCAGCAGCCAGGGGGCAGGACAGTCCAGAGAAAAACTGTTTTTT
CASSQGAGQSREKLFF
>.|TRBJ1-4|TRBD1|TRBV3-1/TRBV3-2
TGTGCCAGCAGCCAACGGGAACCAGCCGGGACAGGGAGTTCAAAACTGTTTTTT
CASSQREPAGTGSSKLFF
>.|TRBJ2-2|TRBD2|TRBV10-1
TGCGCCAGCAGTGTGAATCCTGGACTAGCGGGGGCAAACACCGGGGAGCTGTTTTTT
CASSVNPGLAGANTGELFF
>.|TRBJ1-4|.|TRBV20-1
TGCAGTGTCTCGGTCGGTGAAAAACTGTTTTTT
CSVSVGEKLFF
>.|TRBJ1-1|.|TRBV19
TGTGCCAGTAGTATCTGGGGTGGTACTGAAGCTTTCTTT
CASSIWGGTEAFF
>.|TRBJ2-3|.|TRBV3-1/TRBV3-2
TGTGCCAGCAGCCAAGGCGTAGATACGCAGTATTTT
CASSQGVDTQYF